This section outlines one T cell receptor beta chain sequence together with its context. The sample belongs to a study of shared clonotypes between healthy human individuals. Study at large: Donors consisted of a couple of women and a few men between 18 and 49.

Every immunoSEQ plate was one replicate of a subset's evenly spread DNA. TCRdb keeps only in-frame clones here, not all; method: immunoSEQ multiplex PCR. This table holds approximately 1.5 million clones, about 98.5% found once. CDR3 length: 16 residues. J gave up 3 bases and V 2 bases, and 7 bases lay outside the gene matches. Germline CDR1 KGHSH, CDR2 LQKENI. The gene calls are TRBV18 and TRBJ2-7, with TRBD2 matching 10 bases. The clonotype originates from a man aged 25-45 years in good health. The sample comprised naive CD4+ T cells sorted from blood. Described subset: CD45RA+ positively selected. In DNA, the CDR3 is TGTGCCAGCTCACCAATCTCTAGCGGGAGTCGCTACGAGCAGTACTTC. This sequence encodes CASSPISSGSRYEQYF.